These 27 T cell receptor beta chains came from one sample sequenced in a study of blood T cell repertoires in COVID-19. Sequencing was performed with immunoSEQ multiplex PCR; in TCRdb, only in-frame clones are kept and a portion is missing. The sample gives about 200,000 clones, approximately 88% of which show up once; more than 25% is in the top ten. The sample consisted of peripheral blood. The receptors here all came from a man aged 40-55 years with acute or convalescent COVID-19.

The gene calls are TRBV6-6 and TRBJ2-1; D possibly corresponds to TRBD2 (6 bases). The ends were cut back, 6 bases at V and 1 base at J, with 16 bases in the middle. This CDR3 contains 16 residues. Germline values: CDR1 MNHNY, CDR2 SVGAGI (reference sequence). The CDR3 reads CASSLRRGGSYNEQFF. The CDR3 DNA reads as TGTGCCAGCAGCCTTCGGAGGGGAGGTTCCTACAATGAGCAGTTCTTC.

The V gene is TRBV9, the J gene TRBJ2-1; D is unclear. The CDR3 consists of 13 residues. Germline V CDR1 and CDR2: SGDLS, YYNGEE. Trimming stripped 2 bases from V and 6 bases from J, with 9 bases between. DNA of the CDR3: TGTGCCAGCAGCGTCCTATCTTCCAATGAGCAGTTCTTC. Translation: CASSVLSSNEQFF.

The chain carries TRBV7-2 and TRBJ2-7, with D possibly matching TRBD1 (6 bases). With 5 bases removed from V and 2 bases from J, the gap between germline ends came to 16 bases. The CDR3 extends over 15 amino acids. Germline V gene lookup returns CDR1 SGHTA and CDR2 FQGNSA. The CDR3 protein is CASSVSSDRTYEQYF. In DNA, the CDR3 is TGTGCCAGCAGCGTAAGCTCGGACAGAACCTACGAGCAGTACTTC.

This sequence joins TRBV5-1 and TRBJ2-1, with D possibly being TRBD2 (5 bases). Trimming stripped 2 bases from V and 2 bases from J, with 8 bases between. Germline CDR1 SGHRS, CDR2 YFSETQ. CDR3 size: 14 residues. CDR3 sequence (DNA): TGCGCCAGCAGCTTTGAGGGTACCTACAATGAGCAGTTCTTC. Residues: CASSFEGTYNEQFF.

The rearrangement uses TRBV5-1 and TRBJ1-6; 8 bases are a match to TRBD1. This CDR3 comprises 15 residues. The V gene's germline CDR1 is SGHRS and CDR2 YFSETQ. V was pared by 4 bases and J by 9 bases, with 9 bases of the junction left unmatched. DNA for the CDR3: TGCGCCAGCAGCACGTCGACAGGGGCTAGTTCACCCCTCCACTTT. Its translation is CASSTSTGASSPLHF.

V and J are TRBV6-1 and TRBJ2-5, with TRBD2 identical over 7 bases. The germline V gene has CDR1 MNHNS and CDR2 SASEGT. Unmatched junction bases numbered 10, after V lost 1 base and J lost 5 bases. The length of the CDR3 is 16 residues. The CDR3 bases are TGTGCCAGCAGTGAAGGCGCGGGAGAGCTCCCGGAGACCCAGTACTTC. Protein: CASSEGAGELPETQYF.

The chain links TRBV19 to TRBJ2-1, with D perhaps TRBD2 (7 bases). Germline V gives CDR1 LNHDA, CDR2 SQIVND (reference sequence). Trimming shortened V by 6 bases and J by 3 bases, and 21 bases separated the two germline ends. There are 17 residues in the CDR3. The CDR3 spells CASSPGGGLAVYNEQFF. CDR3 DNA sequence: TGTGCCAGTAGCCCGGGGGGCGGGCTAGCGGTCTACAATGAGCAGTTCTTC.

The chain combines TRBV3-1 (or the pseudogene TRBV3-2) with TRBJ2-2; unclear D gene. Trimming stripped 1 base from V and 6 bases from J, with 9 bases between. The length of the CDR3 is 14 residues. CDR1 and CDR2 from the germline V gene are LGHDT and YNNKEL (reference sequence). The CDR3 is CASSQAISAGELFF. CDR3 sequence (DNA): TGTGCCAGCAGCCAAGCAATTAGTGCCGGGGAGCTGTTTTTT.

The CDR3 region has the DNA TGTGCCAGCAGTCTCCTCAGGAACACTGAAGCTTTCTTT. It yields the protein CASSLLRNTEAFF. The J gene is TRBJ1-1, the V gene TRBV12-3 or TRBV12-4; D is undetermined. The ends were cut back, 5 bases at V and 1 base at J, with 8 bases in the middle. There are 13 residues in the CDR3.

The chain links TRBV7-3 to TRBJ1-1, with a weak D call TRBD1 (6 bases). Deletions cut 5 bases from V and 4 bases from J, with 14 bases between. Germline CDR1 reads SGHTA; CDR2 reads FQGTGA. The CDR3 sequence is 14 residues long. CDR3 sequence: CASSLQGEGTEAFF. The CDR3 region has the DNA TGTGCCAGCAGCCTACAGGGAGAGGGCACTGAAGCTTTCTTT.

This chain links TRBV27 with TRBJ1-1; D ambiguous. Germline V lookup: CDR1 MNHEY, CDR2 SMNVEV (reference sequence). This CDR3 is built from 14 residues. The germline V and J ends were trimmed by 2 bases and 4 bases, with 11 bases remaining between them. The CDR3 DNA sequence: TGTGCCAGCAGTTTAACAGCCTCGAGCACTGAAGCTTTCTTT. This gives the protein CASSLTASSTEAFF.

Turning to this clone: Because the CDR3's place on the DNA is in doubt, the DNA is left out and the CDR3 is given as listed by TCRdb. The chain uses TRBV21-1 and TRBJ1-3; the D segment call TRBD1 is taken from the table without a DNA check. TRBV21-1 counts as a pseudogene. The CDR3 numbers 22 amino acids, ends counted. The CDR3 spells CASSKRSTVGQGASDSGNTIYF.

The gene calls are TRBV7-9 and TRBJ2-5, with 7 bases lining up with TRBD1. Losses at the gene ends were 1 base for V and 2 bases for J; bases not matched to a gene: 7. Germline V gene lookup returns CDR1 SEHNR and CDR2 FQNEAQ (reference sequence). The CDR3 consists of 16 residues. CDR3 DNA: TGTGCCAGCAGCTTAGGGGGGACAGACCCACAAGAGACCCAGTACTTC. Protein sequence: CASSLGGTDPQETQYF. The whole variable domain, remainder taken from reference TRBV7-9 and TRBJ2-5, is DTGVSQNPRHKITKRGQNVTFRCDPISEHNRLYWYRQTLGQGPEFLTYFQNEAQLEKSRLLSDRFSAERPKGSFSTLEIQRTEQGDSAMYLCASSLGGTDPQETQYFGPGTRLLVL.

The sample holds one count of this clone. The gene calls are TRBV5-8 and TRBJ2-1; 14 bases agree with TRBD2. Germline lookup yields CDR1 SGHTS and CDR2 YDEGEE. The CDR3 extends over 18 amino acids. Unmatched junction bases numbered 9, after V lost 4 bases and J lost 3 bases. The CDR3 nucleotides are TGTGCCAGCAGCCTAGGGACTAGCGGGAGTACGGGCTACAATGAGCAGTTCTTC. It yields the protein CASSLGTSGSTGYNEQFF.

V is TRBV12-5 and J is TRBJ1-1, with D uncertain. Trimming took 0 bases from V and 1 from J, leaving 18 bases between them. Looked up from germline, CDR1 is LGHNT and CDR2 is FRNRAP. The CDR3 has 18 residues. DNA of the CDR3: TGTGCTAGTGGTTTGGTACCTTTGGGAGGGCGGAGGAACACTGAAGCTTTCTTT. Translation: CASGLVPLGGRRNTEAFF.

The CDR3 DNA reads as TGTGCCTGGAGTCCCCATCTAGCGGGAGCGCAGACCCAGTACTTC. This translates into CAWSPHLAGAQTQYF. The J gene is TRBJ2-5, the V gene TRBV30, with 10 positions matching TRBD2. The CDR3 extends over 15 amino acids. CDR1 is GTSNPN and CDR2 is SVGIG in the germline V gene (reference sequence). The V gene end was trimmed by 2 bases and the J gene end by 6 bases; junction bases not matched to a gene: 9.

V is TRBV29-1 and J is TRBJ1-1; TRBD1 is a possible D gene (5 bases). The CDR3 is 13 residues long. Germline CDR1 is SQVTM and CDR2 is ANQGSEA. Trimming took 2 bases from V and 2 from J, leaving 9 bases between them. As DNA, the CDR3 is TGCAGCGTTGAACAGGGAGGCAACACTGAAGCTTTCTTT. This translates into CSVEQGGNTEAFF.

This chain joins TRBV2 and TRBJ1-5; D is unresolved. The germline V gene encodes CDR1 SNHLY and CDR2 FYNNEI. Trimming removed 7 bases from V and 0 bases from J, with 16 bases in between. The CDR3 contains 16 residues. CDR3 nucleotide sequence: TGTGCCAGCACTTGGCAAAAACTATATAGCAATCAGCCCCAGCATTTT. Translating it yields CASTWQKLYSNQPQHF.

This chain links TRBV6-5 with TRBJ1-2, with 10 bases identical to TRBD1. In germline, CDR1 is MNHEY, CDR2 SVGAGI. V dropped 6 bases and J dropped 6; count of bases not matched to a gene: 4. CDR3 length equals 13 residues. CDR3 sequence (DNA): TGTGCCAGCAGCAGGGGACAGGGGAATGGCTACACCTTC. This encodes CASSRGQGNGYTF.

The gene calls are TRBV11-2 and TRBJ1-2; D is ambiguous. The CDR3 has 15 residues. The germline CDR1 and CDR2 sequences are SGHAT and FQNNGV. Trimming took off 4 bases at V and 3 bases at J, with 15 bases between the two ends. Here the CDR3 DNA reads TGTGCCAGCAGCTCCAACCCACAGCCAGACTATGGCTACACCTTC. As protein: CASSSNPQPDYGYTF.

The chain recombines TRBV7-9 with TRBJ1-1; D possibly corresponds to TRBD1 (5 bases). Looked up from germline, CDR1 is SEHNR and CDR2 is FQNEAQ (reference sequence). The CDR3 consists of 17 residues. Trimming shortened V by 5 bases and J by 1 base, and 20 bases separated the two germline ends. CDR3 loop: CASSPTWLADRNTEAFF. CDR3 bases: TGTGCCAGCAGCCCTACGTGGTTAGCTGACAGGAACACTGAAGCTTTCTTT.

The rearrangement joins TRBV27 to TRBJ1-5; D remains unclear. CDR1 and CDR2 (germline): MNHEY, SMNVEV (reference sequence). The CDR3 sequence is 14 residues long. V was pared by 2 bases and J by 2 bases, with 7 bases between. The CDR3 sequence: CASSLRPGNQPQHF. In DNA, the CDR3 is TGTGCCAGCAGTTTACGTCCCGGCAATCAGCCCCAGCATTTT.

The rearrangement joins TRBV9 to TRBJ2-7, with 9 bases lining up with TRBD1. CDR3 length equals 14 residues. Germline CDR1 SGDLS, CDR2 YYNGEE. V was clipped by 0 bases and J by 5 bases; unmatched bases: 3. CDR3 region: CASSVEGQGDEQYF. CDR3 DNA sequence: TGTGCCAGCAGCGTAGAGGGACAGGGCGACGAGCAGTACTTC. The whole variable domain, filled in from reference TRBV9 and TRBJ2-7, reads DSGVTQTPKHLITATGQRVTLRCSPRSGDLSVYWYQQSLDQGLQFLIQYYNGEERAKGNILERFSAQQFPDLHSELNLSSLELGDSALYFCASSVEGQGDEQYFGPGTRLTVT.

The genes are TRBV29-1 and TRBJ1-3, with D possibly TRBD1 on 5 matching bases. Germline CDR1 and CDR2: SQVTM and ANQGSEA. V lost 4 bases to trimming and J lost 3 bases, with 16 bases between them. CDR3 length equals 15 residues. The CDR3: CSVGAQGSSGNTIYF. DNA for the CDR3: TGCAGCGTTGGGGCCCAGGGCTCGAGTGGAAACACCATATATTTT.

For this clone: At one of its ends the junction is not consistent with the germline gene, which may arise from a read error. The DNA for the CDR3 is TGTGCTAGCTCACCGTCAGGCTTGAACACTGAAGCTTTCTTT. This codes for CASSPSGLNTEAFF. This sequence joins TRBV18 and TRBJ1-1; D is unclear. CDR1 and CDR2 (germline): KGHSH, LQKENI. This CDR3 spans 14 amino acids.

This chain uses TRBV11-3 with TRBJ2-3, with TRBD2 identical over 9 bases. Trimming at V came to 1 base and at J to 2 bases, leaving 4 bases not matched to a gene. The CDR3 has 16 amino acids. Germline assignment: CDR1 SGHNT and CDR2 YENEEA. CDR3 in amino acids: CASSLGTSAYTDTQYF. The CDR3 DNA follows: TGTGCCAGCAGCTTAGGGACTAGCGCCTACACAGATACGCAGTATTTT. The full variable domain, completed using reference TRBV11-3 and TRBJ2-3, is EAGVVQSPRYKIIEKKQPVAFWCNPISGHNTLYWYLQNLGQGPELLIRYENEEAVDDSQLPKDRFSAERLKGVDSTLKIQPAELGDSAVYLCASSLGTSAYTDTQYFGPGTRLTVL.

The genes are TRBV6-5 and TRBJ1-1; D uncertain. CDR1 MNHEY and CDR2 SVGAGI come from the germline V gene. Between the trimmed V and J ends, which lost 2 bases and 1 base, there was a span of 5 bases. The CDR3 is made up of 13 amino acids. The CDR3 sequence is CASSYPRNTEAFF. Here the CDR3 DNA reads TGTGCCAGCAGTTACCCCAGGAACACTGAAGCTTTCTTT.